The 4 T cell receptor beta chains below were found in one sample sequenced in a study of regulatory T cells in long-lasting Graves disease. As to time point: persistent/refractory GD, antithyroid drugs over 5 years with positive TRAb. Following extraction of RNA from PBMCs, that RNA was used to make the TCR library. HTBI primers from iRepertoire and Arm-PCR of CDR3 regions yielded the TCR beta libraries. Each CDR3 protein is one row after TCRdb ran MiXCR on the multiplex PCR reads. The sample yields about 660,000 distinct CDR3 sequences, approximately 29% seen once. The sample in question was peripheral blood mononuclear cells (PBMCs), obtained when the disease was refractory, from a patient treated with antithyroid drugs. The receptors stem from a female donor with Graves disease.

This clonotype was recorded many times. The chain joins TRBV20-1 to TRBJ2-7, with 12 bases that match TRBD2. V lost 6 bases to trimming and J lost 3 bases; unmatched junction nucleotides: 3. Germline CDR1 and CDR2: DFQATT and SNEGSKA (reference sequence). The CDR3 has 13 amino acids. The CDR3 DNA sequence: TGCAGTGCCACGACTAGCGGGAGCTACGAGCAGTACTTC. Protein sequence: CSATTSGSYEQYF.

The chain is built from TRBV7-9 and TRBJ1-2, with D possibly TRBD1 on 5 matching bases. CDR3 length: 15 amino acids. Per germline, CDR1 SEHNR and CDR2 FQNEAQ (reference sequence). Trimming removed 5 bases at V and 6 bases at J, with 19 bases between. CDR3 region: CASSDGGARADGYTF. The CDR3 DNA is TGTGCCAGCAGCGACGGAGGGGCGCGGGCAGATGGCTACACCTTC.

This clonotype was seen many times. This chain joins TRBV12-3 or TRBV12-4 and TRBJ1-5; D gene ambiguous. The CDR3 extends over 13 amino acids. V was pared by 7 bases and J by 3 bases, with 10 bases between. CDR3 sequence (DNA): TGTGCCAGCACTCGTCAACACAATCAGCCCCAGCATTTT. Translating it yields CASTRQHNQPQHF.

This clonotype was counted ten times or more. The chain couples TRBV2 to TRBJ1-2; D call uncertain. The CDR3 spans 12 residues. Germline values: CDR1 SNHLY, CDR2 FYNNEI. Trimming removed 1 base at V and 7 bases at J, with 7 bases between. The CDR3 spells CASSEGDRGYTF. DNA for the CDR3: TGTGCCAGCAGTGAAGGGGATCGTGGCTACACCTTC.